This entry features one T cell receptor beta chain sequence. At least ten counts were recorded for this clone. Its antigen specificity is not known. There are no base qualities to consult, and no much larger clone falls within one base. Library creation used PCR. Sequenced using an Illumina HiSeq 4000. High-throughput sequencing was used to profile the CDR3 region of the TCR beta-chain in every patient. The study's processing was this. Drawing on CDR3 differences between clinicopathological groups, the researchers built a classifier meant to tell apart patients with distant-metastatic papillary thyroid cancer. The Shannon index was used to measure repertoire diversity, and the Morisita-Horn index was used to measure how similar tumor and blood repertoires were. TCRdb trimmed the raw reads at Q25, called clones with MiXCR and kept productive beta chains. TCRdb, not the original authors, processed these V and J calls. A total of over 25,000 clones appear in this sample, more than 13% of them only once. Approximately 3.3% of the sample is in the top ten clones.

V is pruned by 6 bases and J by 4 bases, leaving 12 bases of the junction without a gene match. CDR1 and CDR2 were assigned from the germline V gene as SGHTA and FQGNSA. Including the terminal cysteine and phenylalanine, the CDR3 comprises 16 residues. Only the CDR3 DNA stays, 48 bases, in frame from base 1. This specimen belongs to a study of metastatic and nonmetastatic thyroid tumors (dated by TCRdb to 2018 to 2021). Notes on the research overall: The researchers compared repertoires between peripheral blood samples and tumor or nodule tissue samples from patients with malignant or benign thyroid disease.

The investigation overall reported the following: In both blood and tumor samples, malignant tumors were reported to have significantly higher TCR beta diversity than benign nodules.

Before undergoing thyroid surgery, none of the patients had been given any kind of treatment. Patient clinical samples collected from about 2011 to 2018 were retrospectively analysed using T-cell receptor beta sequencing. The origin of this receptor is a female donor with papillary thyroid cancer or a benign thyroid nodule (not recorded which). Some clones in this sample may be carry-over from other donors' samples. Recombination connected TRBV7-2 to TRBJ2-1; TRBD1 aligns with 7 central bases. Sequencing input: blood. The encoded CDR3 is CASSPQTGSLYNEQFF. The DNA reads as follows: TGTGCCAGCAGTCCACAGACAGGGAGCCTTTACAATGAGCAGTTCTTC. Reference TRBV7-2 and TRBJ2-1 proteins supply the regions before and after the CDR3; the full variable domain is: GAGVSQSPSNKVTEKGKDVELRCDPISGHTALYWYRQSLGQGLEFLIYFQGNSAPDKSGLPSDRFSAERTGGSVSTLTIQRTQQEDSAVYLCASSPQTGSLYNEQFFGPGTRLTVL.